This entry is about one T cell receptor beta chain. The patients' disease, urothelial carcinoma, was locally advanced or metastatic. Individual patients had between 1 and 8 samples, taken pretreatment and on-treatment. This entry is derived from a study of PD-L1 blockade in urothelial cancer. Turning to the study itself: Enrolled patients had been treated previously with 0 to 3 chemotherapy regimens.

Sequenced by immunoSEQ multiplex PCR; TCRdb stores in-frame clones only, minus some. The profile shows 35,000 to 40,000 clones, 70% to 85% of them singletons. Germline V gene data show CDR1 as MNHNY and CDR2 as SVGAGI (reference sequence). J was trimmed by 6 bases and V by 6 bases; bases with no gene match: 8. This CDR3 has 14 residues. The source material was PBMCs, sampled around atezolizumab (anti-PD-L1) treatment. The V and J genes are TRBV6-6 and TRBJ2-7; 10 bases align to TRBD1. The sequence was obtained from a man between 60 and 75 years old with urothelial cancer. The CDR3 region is CASRPPGTGVEQYF. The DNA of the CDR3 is TGTGCCAGCAGGCCCCCGGGGACAGGGGTCGAGCAGTACTTC.